Below, 9 T cell receptor beta chains from the same sample are listed, as sequenced in a study of T cell changes during pregnancy in multiple sclerosis. Some clones are missing from TCRdb's copy, which holds only in-frame ones; the method was immunoSEQ multiplex PCR. This table holds about 57,000 clones, around 91% found once. The source was peripheral blood, collected after pregnancy. These receptors all stem from a female donor with multiple sclerosis, enrolled in a pregnancy study.

The rearrangement uses TRBV4-3 and TRBJ2-3, with 8 bases matching TRBD2. Germline V gene data show CDR1 as LGHNA and CDR2 as YSLEER. V shed 0 bases and J 1 base; nucleotides not matched to a gene: 6. The CDR3 extends over 17 amino acids. In DNA, the CDR3 is TGCGCCAGCAGCCAAGATCCGGCGGGGGGCCGCACAGATACGCAGTATTTT. It codes for CASSQDPAGGRTDTQYF.

The rearrangement links TRBV18 to TRBJ1-3; D unclear. Trimming cost V 2 bases and J 0 bases, with 8 bases left between them. Germline lookup yields CDR1 KGHSH and CDR2 LQKENI. CDR3 length: 15 amino acids. The CDR3 sequence: CASSPELNSGNTIYF. The CDR3, as DNA: TGTGCCAGCTCACCAGAGTTGAACTCTGGAAACACCATATATTTT. Full variable domain (outside the CDR3, taken from reference TRBV18 and TRBJ1-3): NAGVMQNPRHLVRRRGQEARLRCSPMKGHSHVYWYRQLPEEGLKFMVYLQKENIIDESGMPKERFSAEFPKEGPSILRIQQVVRGDSAAYFCASSPELNSGNTIYFGEGSWLTVV.

V usage is TRBV11-2 and J usage is TRBJ2-5, with D perhaps matching TRBD2 (7 bases). This CDR3 is built from 15 residues. V shed 1 base and J shed 1 base, with 10 bases lying between them. CDR1 and CDR2 from the germline V gene are SGHAT and FQNNGV. CDR3 protein: CASSLGGGLQETQYF. Here the CDR3 DNA reads TGTGCCAGCAGCTTAGGGGGGGGCCTCCAAGAGACCCAGTACTTC.

This chain connects TRBV29-1 to TRBJ2-7; 9 nucleotides match TRBD1. The CDR3 is 15 amino acids. Germline CDR1 reads SQVTM; CDR2 reads ANQGSEA. V gave up 1 base and J gave up 2 bases; unmatched junction bases: 6. CDR3 sequence (DNA): TGCAGCGTTGAAGGGCCCGGACAGGGGACCTACGAGCAGTACTTC. It translates to CSVEGPGQGTYEQYF.

This clone has just one count. This sequence joins TRBV2 and TRBJ1-1; possible D gene TRBD1, 5 bases. The V end was cut by 4 bases, the J end by 7 bases, with 19 bases between. The CDR3 extends over 15 amino acids. Germline values: CDR1 SNHLY, CDR2 FYNNEI. CDR3 DNA sequence: TGTGCCAGCAGTGTCATGGTTTGGGCAGGGTATGAAGCTTTCTTT. Amino acids: CASSVMVWAGYEAFF.

The genes are TRBV27 and TRBJ2-2; D is ambiguous. The germline V and J ends were trimmed by 2 bases and 6 bases, with 13 bases remaining between them. The CDR3 is 15 residues long. Looked up from germline, CDR1 is MNHEY and CDR2 is SMNVEV (reference sequence). CDR3 sequence (DNA): TGTGCCAGCAGTTTAAGCCCGCTGGGCGCCGGGGAGCTGTTTTTT. It encodes CASSLSPLGAGELFF.

The J gene is TRBJ1-1, the V gene TRBV7-9; TRBD1 agrees at 10 bases. Losses at the gene ends were 4 bases for V and 4 bases for J; bases not matched to a gene: 3. The CDR3 contains 14 residues. Germline loops: CDR1 SEHNR, CDR2 FQNEAQ (reference sequence). This chain's CDR3 is CASSSGQGTTEAFF. Here the CDR3 DNA reads TGTGCCAGCAGCTCGGGACAGGGGACCACTGAAGCTTTCTTT.

This clone was seen more than once but under ten times. The rearrangement uses TRBV19 and TRBJ1-6, with 7 bases matching TRBD1. Unmatched junction bases numbered 13, after V lost 5 bases and J lost 9 bases. Germline lookup yields CDR1 LNHDA and CDR2 SQIVND (reference sequence). CDR3 length: 16 residues. CDR3 in amino acids: CASSFTGASMGSPLHF. Written as DNA, the CDR3 is TGTGCCAGTAGTTTTACAGGGGCCTCTATGGGTTCACCCCTCCACTTT.

This sequence joins TRBV2 and TRBJ1-2; D gene uncertain. V lost 6 bases and J 6 bases, leaving 17 bases between the germline ends. Germline loops: CDR1 SNHLY, CDR2 FYNNEI. This CDR3 is 14 amino acids long. DNA for the CDR3: TGTGCCAGCAGGATCAAACCGGGTCTAGATGGCTACACCTTC. Translating gives CASRIKPGLDGYTF.